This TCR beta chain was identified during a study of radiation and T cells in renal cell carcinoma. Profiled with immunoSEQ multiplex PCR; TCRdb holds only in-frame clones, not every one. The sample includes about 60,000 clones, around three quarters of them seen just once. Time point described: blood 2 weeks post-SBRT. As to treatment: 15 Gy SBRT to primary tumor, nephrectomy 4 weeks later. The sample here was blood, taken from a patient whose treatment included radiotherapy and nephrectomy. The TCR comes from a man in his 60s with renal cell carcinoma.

CDR3 nucleotide sequence: TGTGCCAGCATGACTTCCCACTCTGGGGCCAACGTCCTGACTTTC. This gives the protein CASMTSHSGANVLTF. The genes are TRBV5-6 and TRBJ2-6; D not certain. Germline assignment: CDR1 SGHDT and CDR2 YYEEEE. The V and J ends lost 6 bases and 0 bases respectively, with 10 bases between them. The CDR3 runs to 15 residues.